This T cell receptor (beta chain) stems from a study of blood T cells in healthy people across ages. Notes on the study in general: Researchers judged that diversity estimates from one million T cells fell short of true values. Both naive CD4+ cell counts and diversity were greater in long-lived donors than in aged donors.

The CDR3 contains 13 residues. Looked up from germline, CDR1 is MDHEN and CDR2 is SYDVKM. V was trimmed by 3 bases and J by 7 bases, leaving 10 bases between them. PCR was performed a second time for roughly 7 to 12 cycles using a sample-barcoded 5' primer and a J-beta primer mix. Each CDR3 protein is one row after TCRdb ran MiXCR on the 5' RACE reads. The table includes about a million distinct CDR3 sequences, just over 50% detected once. This clonotype was seen a handful of times. Antigen specificity is unknown. Peripheral blood was drawn, about 9.1 milliliters per donor. Isolated PBMCs totaled at least 7 million in each sample.

Sequencing used blood. The chain is built from TRBV28 and TRBJ2-1; TRBD2 is a possible D gene (6 bases). The clonotype comes from a woman aged 55-70 years in good health. The chain's CDR3 is CASSLFRENEQFF. The CDR3 DNA sequence: TGTGCCAGCAGTTTGTTTCGGGAGAATGAGCAGTTCTTC. Combining the CDR3 with reference TRBV28 and TRBJ2-1 gives the whole variable domain DVKVTQSSRYLVKRTGEKVFLECVQDMDHENMFWYRQDPGLGLRLIYFSYDVKMKEKGDIPEGYSVSREKKERFSLILESASTNQTSMYLCASSLFRENEQFFGPGTRLTVL.